The entry below describes one TCR beta chain. Its antigen is undetermined. Semi-nested PCR with Nested Universal Primer A followed constant-region reverse priming of full-length variable regions. MiXCR was run by TCRdb on the 5' RACE reads, yielding one entry per CDR3 protein. The table records tens of thousands of distinct CDR3 sequences, approximately 23% of them present only once. CDR3 length: 12 amino acids. In germline, CDR1 is DFQATT, CDR2 SNEGSKA (reference sequence). V dropped 3 bases and J dropped 3 bases, with 9 bases sitting between them. Study-level findings and limits: Greatest tumor Treg TCR overlap was with tumor naive CD4+ cells. Larger-cohort validation covered only one TCR beta V-J rearrangement.

The memory fraction was CD4+CD45RO+CD25- cells. The sequenced sample consisted of memory CD4+ T cells sorted from a lymph node. As to subset: memory CD4+ T cells, CD4+CD45RO+CD25-. The chain is built from TRBV20-1 and TRBJ2-7; D is uncertain. The sequence came from a female donor with breast cancer. The CDR3 nucleotides are TGCAGTGCTAGGACGGGCAGCTACGAGCAGTACTTC. It is translated as CSARTGSYEQYF.